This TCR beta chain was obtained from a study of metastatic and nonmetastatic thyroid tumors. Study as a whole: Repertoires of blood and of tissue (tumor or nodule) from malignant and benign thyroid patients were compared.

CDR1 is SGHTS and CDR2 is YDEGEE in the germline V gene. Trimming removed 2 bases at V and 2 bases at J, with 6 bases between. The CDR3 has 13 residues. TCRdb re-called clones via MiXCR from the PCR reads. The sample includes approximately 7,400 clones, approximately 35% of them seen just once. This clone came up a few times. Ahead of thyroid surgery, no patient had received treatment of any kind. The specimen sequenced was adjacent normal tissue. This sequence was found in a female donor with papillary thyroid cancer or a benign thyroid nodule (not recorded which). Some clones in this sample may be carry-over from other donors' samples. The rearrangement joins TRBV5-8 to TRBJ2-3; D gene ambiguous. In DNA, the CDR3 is TGTGCCAGCAGCTTACAACACACAGATACGCAGTATTTT. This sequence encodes CASSLQHTDTQYF. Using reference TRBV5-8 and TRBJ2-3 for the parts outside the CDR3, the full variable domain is EAGVTQSPTHLIKTRGQQATLRCSPISGHTSVYWYQQALGLGLQFLLWYDEGEERNRGNFPPRFSGRQFPNYSSELNVNALELEDSALYLCASSLQHTDTQYFGPGTRLTVL.